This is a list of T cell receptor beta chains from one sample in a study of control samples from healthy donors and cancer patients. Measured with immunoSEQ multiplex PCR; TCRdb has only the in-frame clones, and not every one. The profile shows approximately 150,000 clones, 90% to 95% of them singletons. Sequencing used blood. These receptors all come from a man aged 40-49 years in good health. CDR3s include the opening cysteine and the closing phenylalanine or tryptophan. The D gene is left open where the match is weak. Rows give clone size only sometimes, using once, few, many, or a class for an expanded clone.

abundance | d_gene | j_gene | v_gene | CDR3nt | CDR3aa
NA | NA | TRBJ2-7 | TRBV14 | TGTGCCAGCAGCCGGGGTCTATTCCTTAGCTCCGAGCAGTACTTC | CASSRGLFLSSEQYF
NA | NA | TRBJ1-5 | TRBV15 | TGTGCCACCAGAGACGGGGTCGCTCAGCCCCAGCATTTT | CATRDGVAQPQHF
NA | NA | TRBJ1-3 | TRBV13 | TGTGCCAGCAGCTCACAGGGCCGCGGAAACACCATATATTTT | CASSSQGRGNTIYF
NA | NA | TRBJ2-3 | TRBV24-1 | TGTGCCACCGGAAGGGATGGGAACACAGATACGCAGTATTTT | CATGRDGNTDTQYF
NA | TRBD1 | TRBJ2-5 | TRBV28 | TGTGCCGGCAGTCAGGGGGAAGGCGAGACCCAGTACTTC | CAGSQGEGETQYF
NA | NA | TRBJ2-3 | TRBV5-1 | TGCGCCAGCAGGAGACTCACCACAGATACGCAGTATTTT | CASRRLTTDTQYF
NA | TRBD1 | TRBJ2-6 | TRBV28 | TGTGCCAGCAGGACAGGGGGCGCTGGGGCCAACGTCCTGACTTTC | CASRTGGAGANVLTF
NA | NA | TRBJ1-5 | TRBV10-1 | TGCGCCAGCAGTGAGTCCCTAGGCAATCAGCCCCAGCATTTT | CASSESLGNQPQHF
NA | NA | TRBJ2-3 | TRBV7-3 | TGTGCCAGCAGCTTAGGGCCTAGCACAGATACGCAGTATTTT | CASSLGPSTDTQYF
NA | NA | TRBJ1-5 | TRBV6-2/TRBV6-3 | TGTGCCAGCAGTTACGTGATCGGGGGTGATCAGCCCCAGCATTTT | CASSYVIGGDQPQHF
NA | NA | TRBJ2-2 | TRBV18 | TGTGCCAGCTCCCCGTCCTGGGGTACGGCGGAGCTGTTTTTT | CASSPSWGTAELFF
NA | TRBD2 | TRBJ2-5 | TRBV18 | TGTGCCAGCTCACCAGTGAGATCAGCGGGAGGGCAGGGAGAGACCCAGTACTTC | CASSPVRSAGGQGETQYF
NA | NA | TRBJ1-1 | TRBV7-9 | TGTGCCAGCAGCTTATTAACCAACCTTGAAGCTTTCTTT | CASSLLTNLEAFF
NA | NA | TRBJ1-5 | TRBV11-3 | TGTGCCAGCAGCTTAGTTTTATGGAGCAATCAGCCCCAGCATTTT | CASSLVLWSNQPQHF
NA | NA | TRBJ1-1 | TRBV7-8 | TGTGCCAGCAGCTTGAGGACCCTGAACACTGAAGCTTTCTTT | CASSLRTLNTEAFF
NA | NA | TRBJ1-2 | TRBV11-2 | TGTGCCAGCAGCTTAGGACCCAATCACTACACCTTC | CASSLGPNHYTF
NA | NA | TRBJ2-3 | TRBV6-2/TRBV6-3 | TGTGCCAGCAGTTACTCCGGGGGGCGGGCAGATACGCAGTATTTT | CASSYSGGRADTQYF
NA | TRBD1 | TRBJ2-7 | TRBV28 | TGTGCCAGCACTGATACAGGGGGTTTCTCCTACGAGCAGTACTTC | CASTDTGGFSYEQYF
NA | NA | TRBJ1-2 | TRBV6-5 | TGTGCCAGCAGTACCCCCGGATGGTATGGCTACACCTTC | CASSTPGWYGYTF
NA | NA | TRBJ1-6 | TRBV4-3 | TGCGCCAGCAGCCAAGATCTAGGACAGTATAATTCACCCCTCCACTTT | CASSQDLGQYNSPLHF
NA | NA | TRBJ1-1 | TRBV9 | TGTGCCAGCAGCGCCGACACAGCTCCGATTTTTGAAGCTTTCTTT | CASSADTAPIFEAFF
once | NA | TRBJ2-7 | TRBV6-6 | TGTGCCAGCAGTGGGTGGGGCGAGCAGTACTTC | CASSGWGEQYF
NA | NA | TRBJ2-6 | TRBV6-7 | TGTGCCAGCAGTTACTCCAGGTCGACCTCTGGGGCCAACGTCCTGACTTTC | CASSYSRSTSGANVLTF
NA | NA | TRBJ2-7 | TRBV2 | TGTGCCAGCAGTGACTCTGGGGGTTCCTACGAGCAGTACTTC | CASSDSGGSYEQYF
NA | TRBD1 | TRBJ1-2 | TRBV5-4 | TGTGCCAGCAGCAGGGAGGGGGCGCAAACAGGCTATGGCTACACCTTC | CASSREGAQTGYGYTF
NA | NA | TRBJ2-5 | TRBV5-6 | TGTGCCAGCAGCATCAAGGTTATTATGCAAGAGACCCAGTACTTC | CASSIKVIMQETQYF
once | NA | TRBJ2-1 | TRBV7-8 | TGTGCCAGCAGCTACCCCCGGGGGGCCAAAGAGGGGATTGAGTACAATGAGCAGTTCTTC | CASSYPRGAKEGIEYNEQFF
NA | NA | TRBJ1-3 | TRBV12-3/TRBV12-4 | TGCGCCAGCGGCCAGGGTTTAGGAAACACCATATATTTT | CASGQGLGNTIYF
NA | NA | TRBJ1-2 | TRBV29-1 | TGCAGCGTTGAGCCCACAGCTCTAATCTATGGCTACACCTTC | CSVEPTALIYGYTF
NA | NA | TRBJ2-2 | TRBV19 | TGTGCCAGTAGTATAGGCGCAGCCGGGGAGCTGTTTTTT | CASSIGAAGELFF
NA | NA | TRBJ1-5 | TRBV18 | TGTGCCAGCTCCCCTTCACCGCCGGTAAATCAGCCCCAGCATTTT | CASSPSPPVNQPQHF
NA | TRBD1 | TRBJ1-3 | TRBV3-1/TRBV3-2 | TGTGCCAGCAGCCGGGGGGGGACAGCGTCCTCTGGAAACACCATATATTTT | CASSRGGTASSGNTIYF
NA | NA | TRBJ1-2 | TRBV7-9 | TGTGCCAGCAGCTTAGAGACAGGCGACTATGGCTACACCTTC | CASSLETGDYGYTF
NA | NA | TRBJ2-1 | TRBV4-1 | TGCGCCAGCAGCCAGGAACTTAGTAGAAATGAGCAGTTCTTC | CASSQELSRNEQFF
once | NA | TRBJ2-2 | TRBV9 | TGTGCCAGCAGCGTAGGTGGGTCCGGGGAGCTGTTTTTT | CASSVGGSGELFF
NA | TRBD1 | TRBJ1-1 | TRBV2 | TGTGCCAGCAGTGCGCGACAGGGGGCCACTGAAGCTTTCTTT | CASSARQGATEAFF
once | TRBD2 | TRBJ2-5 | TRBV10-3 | TGTGCCATCAGTGAAGCGGGGGCCGAAACGGAGACCCAGTACTTC | CAISEAGAETETQYF
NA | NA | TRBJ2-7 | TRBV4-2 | TGTGCCAGCAGCCAAGATGGAGGGACAGCCTACGAGCAGTACTTC | CASSQDGGTAYEQYF
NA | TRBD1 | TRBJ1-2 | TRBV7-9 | TGTGCCAGCAGCCCTACAGGGGACCCCGCTAACTATGGCTACACCTTC | CASSPTGDPANYGYTF
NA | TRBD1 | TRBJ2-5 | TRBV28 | TGTGCCAGCAGTGACAGGGGCAAAGAGACCCAGTACTTC | CASSDRGKETQYF
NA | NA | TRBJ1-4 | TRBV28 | TGTGCCAGCAGTTCCGGGACTCACGGCGAAAAACTGTTTTTT | CASSSGTHGEKLFF
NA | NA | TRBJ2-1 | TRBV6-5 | TGTGCCAGCAGACCAGCAACCTACAATGAGCAGTTCTTC | CASRPATYNEQFF
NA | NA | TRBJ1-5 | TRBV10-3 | TGTGCCATCAGTGAGTCGAATAGGGAAGGTCAGCCCCAGCATTTT | CAISESNREGQPQHF
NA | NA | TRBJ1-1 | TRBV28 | TGTGCCAGCAGCCCTAGCCTGGGGATGAACACTGAAGCTTTCTTT | CASSPSLGMNTEAFF
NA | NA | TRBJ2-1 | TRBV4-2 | TGTGCCAGCAGCCCTGATGACAATGAGCAGTTCTTC | CASSPDDNEQFF